This TCR beta chain was retrieved from a study of metastatic and nonmetastatic thyroid tumors. Study in general: Malignant thyroid and benign thyroid patients provided blood and tumor or nodule tissue whose repertoires were compared.

Among the patients, none had received any treatment before thyroid surgery. Authors' methods: Built for papillary thyroid cancer, a distant-metastasis classifier drew on CDR3 differences across clinicopathological groups. MiXCR re-clonotyped the PCR reads for TCRdb. The V and J calls come from TCRdb's annotation, not from the publication. This sample has 15,000 to 20,000 clones, with less than 30% found just once. Trimming at V came to 5 bases and at J to 8 bases, leaving 10 bases not matched to a gene. Germline V gene lookup returns CDR1 SGHVS and CDR2 FNYEAQ. The CDR3 totals 16 residues. Sequencing used tumor tissue. The TCR sequence derives from a male donor with papillary thyroid cancer or a benign thyroid nodule (not recorded which). Some clones in this sample may be carry-over from other donors' samples. The chain combines TRBV7-6 with TRBJ2-1, with TRBD2 identical over 12 bases. The CDR3 region has the DNA TGTGCCAGCAGCGGGGGACTAGCGGGCTGGGGGGATGAGCAGTTCTTC. The encoded protein is CASSGGLAGWGDEQFF.